This TCR beta chain was observed in a study of T cell clusters in autoimmune cytopenias. CDR1 and CDR2 from the germline V gene are LNHNV and YYDKDF (reference sequence). CDR3 length: 15 residues. In the case of this clonotype: The antigen remains undetermined.

Multiplex touch-down PCR amplified TRB using TRB-A and TRB-B pools in one tube. TCRdb reanalyzed the multiplex PCR reads and collapses them to one entry per CDR3 protein, without DNA. The sample has under 15,000 distinct CDR3 sequences. General study points: TRB repertoire shifts in secondary cytopenia and chronic lymphocytic leukemia mostly reflected lymphoma, not autoimmunity.

Each sample's input was roughly 270 ng genomic DNA, 30,000 to 45,000 genome equivalents. The receptor was isolated from a human donor with an autoimmune cytopenia or autoimmune hepatitis (not recorded which). The source material was peripheral blood. The V and J genes are TRBV15 and TRBJ1-3; the D call of TRBD1 rests on TCRdb alone, since no DNA is present to check it. CDR3: CATSRRTGDGNTIYF.